These T cell receptor beta chains were read from a single sample in a study of cytomegalovirus exposure and HLA in healthy donors. The method was immunoSEQ multiplex PCR; TCRdb's version includes in-frame clones alone and lacks a portion of them. The data hold about 130,000 clones, with around 75% observed a single time. Sequenced sample: PBMCs. The receptors here all came from a man younger than 40 in good health and CMV-seronegative. Both conserved end residues are part of each CDR3. A D gene is named only where the DNA matches it firmly. Not every row has a clone size; where given, it reads once, few, many or a size class.

TRBD1 TRBJ1-5 - TRBV6-6 TGTGCCAGCAGTTCACCGACAGGGAATCAGCCCCAGCATTTT CASSSPTGNQPQHF
TRBD2 TRBJ2-3 - TRBV11-3 TGTGCCAGCAGCTTAGGAACTAGCGGGTTGACAGATACGCAGTATTTT CASSLGTSGLTDTQYF
TRBD1 TRBJ1-5 once TRBV6-6 TGTGCCAGCAGTTCACGCGGGACAGACTCTTATCAGCCCCAGCATTTT CASSSRGTDSYQPQHF
- TRBJ1-2 - TRBV4-1 TGCGCCAGCAGCCACCAGGGGATAAACTATGGCTACACCTTC CASSHQGINYGYTF
TRBD1 TRBJ2-2 - TRBV7-9 TGTGCCAGCAGCCCCCGACAGGGGGCATACACCGGGGAGCTGTTTTTT CASSPRQGAYTGELFF
- TRBJ2-1 - TRBV4-1 TGCGCCAGCAGCCAAGGTGCTTACGGTGAGCAGTTCTTC CASSQGAYGEQFF
- TRBJ1-1 - TRBV5-1 TGCGCCAGCAGCTTGGGGAGCGGCCTTAAGACTGAAGCTTTCTTT CASSLGSGLKTEAFF
- TRBJ1-5 - TRBV7-3 TGTGCCAGCAGCGTCGAGACGGGACAGCCCCAGCATTTT CASSVETGQPQHF
- TRBJ2-7 few TRBV7-9 TGTGCCAGCAGCTTAGACAGGGTCGCCCCCTCCTTC CASSLDRVAPSF
- TRBJ1-6 - TRBV28 TGTGCCAGCAGTTTAAGTCCAGGGAATAATTCACCCCTCCACTTT CASSLSPGNNSPLHF
- TRBJ2-5 few TRBV28 TGTGCCAGCAGTTTAGTTCGGGGAGTAGTTAGGGAGACCCAGTACTTC CASSLVRGVVRETQYF
TRBD1 TRBJ2-2 - TRBV6-1 TGTGCCAGCAAAGAAAGTAGACAGGGAACCGGGGAGCTGTTTTTT CASKESRQGTGELFF
TRBD1 TRBJ1-1 once TRBV27 TGTGCCAGCAGTCACCGGGACAGGGGGCGCGGAGGAGCTTTCTTT CASSHRDRGRGGAFF
- TRBJ1-1 - TRBV28 TGTGCCAGCAGTTTATTTAACCCAGGGAACACTGAAGCTTTCTTT CASSLFNPGNTEAFF
TRBD2 TRBJ2-3 - TRBV15 TGTGCCACCAGCGTGCGGGGGGGCCTGGATACGCAGTATTTT CATSVRGGLDTQYF
TRBD1 TRBJ1-2 - TRBV28 TGTGCCAGCAGTTTAGGGACAGGGGTCGGGCATGGCTACACCTTC CASSLGTGVGHGYTF
TRBD2 TRBJ2-5 - TRBV29-1 TGCAGCGTTGCGTCTAGCGGGGGCTTAATGTACTTC CSVASSGGLMYF
- TRBJ1-1 once TRBV6-5 TGTGCCAGCAGGCGTAGTAGTGGTAACACTGAAGCTTTCTTT CASRRSSGNTEAFF
- TRBJ1-1 - TRBV5-1 TGCGCCAGCAGCTTGAACGAGGGAGGAAGAACTGAAGCTTTCTTT CASSLNEGGRTEAFF
- TRBJ2-3 - TRBV30 TGTGCCTGGAGTAAGCCGGGGACTAGCACAGATACGCAGTATTTT CAWSKPGTSTDTQYF
- TRBJ1-1 - TRBV15 TGTGCCACCAGCAGAGGAGGAGGAGAGACTGAAGCTTTCTTT CATSRGGGETEAFF
TRBD2 TRBJ2-1 - TRBV2 TGTGCCAGCACCGGACTAGCGGGGTACAATGAGCAGTTCTTC CASTGLAGYNEQFF
TRBD2 TRBJ2-1 few TRBV6-1 TGTGCCAGCAGTGAATTTAGCGGGGGGGCCAATGAGCAGTTCTTC CASSEFSGGANEQFF
- TRBJ2-7 - TRBV6-1 TGTGCCAGCAGTGCAGGAAGGCTCTCCTACGAGCAGTACTTC CASSAGRLSYEQYF
- TRBJ2-3 few TRBV10-3 TGTGCCATCAGTGGGAACTACCCCACAGATACGCAGTATTTT CAISGNYPTDTQYF
- TRBJ2-7 once TRBV2 TGTGCCAGCAGTAAAGAGCAGGAAGCGGGCGAGCAGTACTTC CASSKEQEAGEQYF
- TRBJ2-2 few TRBV19 TGTGCCAGTAGTATAGCAGGGAACGGATACACCGGGGAGCTGTTTTTT CASSIAGNGYTGELFF